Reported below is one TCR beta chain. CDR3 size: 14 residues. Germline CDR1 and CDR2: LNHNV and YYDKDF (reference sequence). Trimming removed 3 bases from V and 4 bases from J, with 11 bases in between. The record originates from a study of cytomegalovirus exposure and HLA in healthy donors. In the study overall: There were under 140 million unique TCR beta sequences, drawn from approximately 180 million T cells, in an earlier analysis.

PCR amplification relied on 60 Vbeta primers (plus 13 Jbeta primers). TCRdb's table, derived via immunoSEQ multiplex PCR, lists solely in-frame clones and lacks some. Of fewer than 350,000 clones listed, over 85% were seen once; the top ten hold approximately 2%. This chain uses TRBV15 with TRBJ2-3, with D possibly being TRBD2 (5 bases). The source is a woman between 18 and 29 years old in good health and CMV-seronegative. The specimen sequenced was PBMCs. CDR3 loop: CATSSIRDSDTQYF. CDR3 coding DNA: TGTGCCACCAGCAGTATACGGGATTCAGATACGCAGTATTTT.